This T cell receptor (beta chain) was sequenced in a study of T cells after yellow fever vaccination. About the research overall: SMART-Seq v4 Ultra Low Input prepared libraries from low-cell fractions.

TCRdb re-analysed the 5' RACE reads in MiXCR, keeping a single row per CDR3 protein. The sample includes 180,000 or so distinct CDR3 sequences, approximately 10% of them seen just once. The V gene lost 3 bases and the J gene lost 5 bases, with 7 bases spanning the gap. The CDR3 sequence is 12 residues long. Looked up from germline, CDR1 is MGHRA and CDR2 is YSYEKL. This clonotype originated in a young man who received the YFV17D yellow fever vaccine. Sequenced material: CD8+ T cells sorted from PBMCs, taken 15 days after the yellow fever booster vaccination. The chain couples TRBV4-1 to TRBJ1-2; D is undetermined. The CDR3 DNA reads as TGCGCCAGCAGCCAGGGAGTGTATGGCTACACCTTC. Translation: CASSQGVYGYTF.